This T cell receptor beta chain was documented in a study of shared clonotypes between healthy human individuals. General observations from the study: It was the few donors that limited the genetic and exposure-history diversity represented.

Assay used: immunoSEQ multiplex PCR; TCRdb lists only in-frame clones, some missing. The sample lists over 300,000 clones, around 86% occurring once. Regarding this clone: Its cognate antigen is unknown.

Trimming cost V 3 bases and J 4 bases, with 13 bases left between them. Germline values: CDR1 SGDLS, CDR2 YYNGEE. CDR3 length equals 14 residues. This chain uses TRBV9 with TRBJ2-5; a possible D gene is TRBD1 (6 bases). This sequence originates from a man aged 18 to 30 in good health. Sequenced input: memory CD8+ T cells sorted from blood. Subset described: CD45RO+ cells pooled with CCR7-negative TemRA cells. The CDR3 protein is CASSDPGDGETQYF. For the CDR3, the DNA is TGTGCCAGCAGCGACCCAGGGGACGGAGAGACCCAGTACTTC.